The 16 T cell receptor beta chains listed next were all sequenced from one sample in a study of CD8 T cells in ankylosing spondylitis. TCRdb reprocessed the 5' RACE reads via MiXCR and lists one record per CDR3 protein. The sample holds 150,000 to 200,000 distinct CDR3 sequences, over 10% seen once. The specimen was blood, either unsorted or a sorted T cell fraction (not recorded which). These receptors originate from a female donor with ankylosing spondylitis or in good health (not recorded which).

Here the CDR3 DNA reads TGCGCCAGCAGCCAAGGGTTCAGGGGGCGCGGGGAGCTGTTTTTT. It yields the protein CASSQGFRGRGELFF. The rearrangement joins TRBV4-1 to TRBJ2-2; 8 nucleotides line up with TRBD1. CDR1 and CDR2 from the germline V gene are MGHRA and YSYEKL. The V gene end was trimmed by 1 base and the J gene end by 7 bases; junction bases not matched to a gene: 5. The length of the CDR3 is 15 residues.

DNA of the CDR3: TGTGCCAGCAGTGGAGGGACAGGTGGATTTACAGATACGCAGTATTTT. Translated: CASSGGTGGFTDTQYF. V and J are TRBV6-4 and TRBJ2-3; 8 bases line up with TRBD1. J lost 3 bases, V lost 4 bases, and 9 bases had no gene match. Germline V gene data show CDR1 as MRHNA and CDR2 as SNTAGT. The CDR3 is 16 amino acids.

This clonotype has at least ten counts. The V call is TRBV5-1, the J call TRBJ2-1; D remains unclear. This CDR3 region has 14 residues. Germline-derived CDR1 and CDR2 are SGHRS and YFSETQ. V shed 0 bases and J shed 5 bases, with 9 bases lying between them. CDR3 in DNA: TGCGCCAGCAGCTTGGACCCTACGGACAATGAGCAGTTCTTC. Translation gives CASSLDPTDNEQFF. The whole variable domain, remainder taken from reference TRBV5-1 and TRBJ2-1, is KAGVTQTPRYLIKTRGQQVTLSCSPISGHRSVSWYQQTPGQGLQFLFEYFSETQRNKGNFPGRFSGRQFSNSRSEMNVSTLELGDSALYLCASSLDPTDNEQFFGPGTRLTVL.

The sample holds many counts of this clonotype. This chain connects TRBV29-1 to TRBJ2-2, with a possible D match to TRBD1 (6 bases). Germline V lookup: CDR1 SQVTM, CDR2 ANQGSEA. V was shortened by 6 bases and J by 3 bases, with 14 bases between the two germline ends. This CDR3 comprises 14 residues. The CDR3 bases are TGCAGCGTGCGCCGGGACAAGGACACCGGGGAGCTGTTTTTT. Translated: CSVRRDKDTGELFF.

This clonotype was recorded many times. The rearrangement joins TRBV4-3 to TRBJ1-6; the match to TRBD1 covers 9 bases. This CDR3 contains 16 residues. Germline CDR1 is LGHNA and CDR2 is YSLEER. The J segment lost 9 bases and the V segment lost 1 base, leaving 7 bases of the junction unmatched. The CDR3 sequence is CASSQVGGQGGSPLHF. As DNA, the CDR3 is TGCGCCAGCAGCCAAGTGGGGGGACAGGGAGGTTCACCCCTCCACTTT.

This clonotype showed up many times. The CDR3 spells CSAIPFGREPYNEQFF. The CDR3 DNA reads TGCAGTGCCATACCTTTCGGGCGGGAGCCCTACAATGAGCAGTTCTTC. The V and J genes are TRBV20-1 and TRBJ2-1, with 7 bases matching TRBD2. V shed 6 bases, J shed 2 bases, and the junction held 13 bases outside the gene matches. The germline V gene encodes CDR1 DFQATT and CDR2 SNEGSKA (reference sequence). This CDR3 has 16 residues.

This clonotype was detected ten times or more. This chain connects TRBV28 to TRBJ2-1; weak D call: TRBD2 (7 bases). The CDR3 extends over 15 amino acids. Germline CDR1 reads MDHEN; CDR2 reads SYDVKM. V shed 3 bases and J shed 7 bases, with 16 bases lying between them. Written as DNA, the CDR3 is TGTGCCAGCAGTTTGGGGGGGCGAACAGGGAATGAGCAGTTCTTC. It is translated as CASSLGGRTGNEQFF.

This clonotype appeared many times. CDR3 DNA sequence: TGTGCCAGCAGTTTATTAGCCCCTACAGATACGCAGTATTTT. This gives the protein CASSLLAPTDTQYF. The V call is TRBV12-3 or TRBV12-4, the J call TRBJ2-3; D is unresolved. The CDR3 is 14 amino acids. With 2 bases removed from V and 3 bases from J, the gap between germline ends came to 9 bases.

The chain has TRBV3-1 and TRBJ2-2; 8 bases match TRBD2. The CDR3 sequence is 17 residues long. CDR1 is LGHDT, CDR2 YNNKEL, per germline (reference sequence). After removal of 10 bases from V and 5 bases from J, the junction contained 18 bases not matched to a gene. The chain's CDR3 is CAICLEGILAGTGELFF. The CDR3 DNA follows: TGTGCCATCTGTTTAGAAGGGATCCTAGCGGGTACCGGGGAGCTGTTTTTT.

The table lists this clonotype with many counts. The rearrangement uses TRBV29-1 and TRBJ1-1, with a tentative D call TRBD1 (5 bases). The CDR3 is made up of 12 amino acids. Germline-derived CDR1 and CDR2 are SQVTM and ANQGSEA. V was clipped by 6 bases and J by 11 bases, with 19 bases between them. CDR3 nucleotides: TGCAGCGTAGCCGACAGTCCCTCGGGGGCTTTCTTT. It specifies CSVADSPSGAFF.

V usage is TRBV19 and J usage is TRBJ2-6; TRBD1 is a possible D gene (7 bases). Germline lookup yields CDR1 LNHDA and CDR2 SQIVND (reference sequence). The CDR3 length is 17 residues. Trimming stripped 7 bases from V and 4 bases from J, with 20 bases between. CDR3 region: CASNPNRGGSGANVLTF. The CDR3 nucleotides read TGTGCCAGTAACCCGAACAGGGGAGGTAGCGGGGCCAACGTCCTGACTTTC.

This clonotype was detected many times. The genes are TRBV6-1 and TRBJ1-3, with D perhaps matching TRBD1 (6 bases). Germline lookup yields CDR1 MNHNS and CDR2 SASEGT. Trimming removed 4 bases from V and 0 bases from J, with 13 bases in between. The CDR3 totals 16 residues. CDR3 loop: CASSVYPDSSGNTIYF. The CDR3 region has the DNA TGTGCCAGCAGTGTGTACCCGGACAGCTCTGGAAACACCATATATTTT.

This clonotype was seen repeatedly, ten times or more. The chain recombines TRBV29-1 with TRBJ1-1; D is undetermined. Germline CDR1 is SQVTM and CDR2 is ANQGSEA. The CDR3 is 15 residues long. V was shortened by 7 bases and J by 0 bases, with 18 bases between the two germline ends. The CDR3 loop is CSATRLPPMNTEAFF. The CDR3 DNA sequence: TGCAGCGCAACAAGGCTACCACCCATGAACACTGAAGCTTTCTTT. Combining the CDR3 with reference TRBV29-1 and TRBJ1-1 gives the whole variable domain SAVISQKPSRDICQRGTSLTIQCQVDSQVTMMFWYRQQPGQSLTLIATANQGSEATYESGFVIDKFPISRPNLTFSTLTVSNMSPEDSSIYLCSATRLPPMNTEAFFGQGTRLTVV.

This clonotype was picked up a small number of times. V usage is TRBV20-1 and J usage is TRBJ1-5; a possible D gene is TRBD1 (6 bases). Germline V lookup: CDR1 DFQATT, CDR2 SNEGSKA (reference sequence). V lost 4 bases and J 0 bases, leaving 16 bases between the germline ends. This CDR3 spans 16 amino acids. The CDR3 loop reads CSATGLGGNSNQPQHF. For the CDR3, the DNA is TGCAGTGCTACCGGATTGGGGGGCAATAGCAATCAGCCCCAGCATTTT.

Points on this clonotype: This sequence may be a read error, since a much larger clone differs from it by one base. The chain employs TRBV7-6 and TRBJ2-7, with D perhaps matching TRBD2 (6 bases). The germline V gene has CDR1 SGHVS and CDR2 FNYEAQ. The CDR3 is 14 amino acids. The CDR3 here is CASSPGTFSYEQCF. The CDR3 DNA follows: TGTGCCAGCAGCCCGGGGACTTTTTCCTACGAGCAGTGCTTC.

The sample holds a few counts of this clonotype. CDR3 protein: CSARVRSSGRWNEQYF. CDR3 bases: TGCAGTGCTAGAGTACGGTCTAGCGGGAGGTGGAACGAGCAGTACTTC. This chain joins TRBV20-1 and TRBJ2-7; TRBD2 matches 11 bases. Losses at the gene ends were 1 base for V and 5 bases for J; bases not matched to a gene: 10. The length of the CDR3 is 16 residues. Per germline, CDR1 DFQATT and CDR2 SNEGSKA (reference sequence).